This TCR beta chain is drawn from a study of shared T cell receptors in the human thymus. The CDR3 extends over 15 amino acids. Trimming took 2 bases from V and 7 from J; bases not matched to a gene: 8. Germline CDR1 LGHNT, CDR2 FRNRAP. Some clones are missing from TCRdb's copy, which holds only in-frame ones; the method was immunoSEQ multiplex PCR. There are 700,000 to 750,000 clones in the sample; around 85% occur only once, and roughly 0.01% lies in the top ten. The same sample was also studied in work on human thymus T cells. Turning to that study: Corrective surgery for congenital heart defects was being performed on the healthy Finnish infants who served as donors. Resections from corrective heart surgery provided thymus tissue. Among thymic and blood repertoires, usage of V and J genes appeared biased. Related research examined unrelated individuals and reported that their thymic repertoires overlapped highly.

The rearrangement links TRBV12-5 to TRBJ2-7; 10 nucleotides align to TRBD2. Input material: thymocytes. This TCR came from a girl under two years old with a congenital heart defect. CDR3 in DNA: TGTGCTAGTGGTTTGAGAGTAGCGGGGGGCTGGGAGCAGTACTTC. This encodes CASGLRVAGGWEQYF.